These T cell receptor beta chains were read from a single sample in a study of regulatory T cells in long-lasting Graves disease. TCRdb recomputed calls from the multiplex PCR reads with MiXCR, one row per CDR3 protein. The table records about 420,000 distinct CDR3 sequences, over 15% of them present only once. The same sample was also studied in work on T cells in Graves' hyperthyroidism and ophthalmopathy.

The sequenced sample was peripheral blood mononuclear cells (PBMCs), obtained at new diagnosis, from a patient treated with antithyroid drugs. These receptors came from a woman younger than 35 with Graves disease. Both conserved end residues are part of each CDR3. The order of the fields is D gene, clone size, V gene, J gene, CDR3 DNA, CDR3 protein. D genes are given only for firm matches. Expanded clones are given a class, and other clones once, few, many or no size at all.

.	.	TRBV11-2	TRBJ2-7	.	CASSFYICSASGGGEQYF
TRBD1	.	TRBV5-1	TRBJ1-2	TGCGCCAGCAGAGTAACAGGGGCTAGAGCAAATGGCTACACCTTC	CASRVTGARANGYTF
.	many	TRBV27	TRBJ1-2	TGTGCCAGCAGTGCCCTTTTTAACTATGGCTACACCTTC	CASSALFNYGYTF
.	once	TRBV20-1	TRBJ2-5	TGCAGTGCTAGAGATCTTATGGTCCCAGAGACCCAGTACTTC	CSARDLMVPETQYF
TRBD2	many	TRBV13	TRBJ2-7	TGTGCCAGCAGCACTCGAGGAGTTAGCGGGATAACATACGAGCAGTACTTC	CASSTRGVSGITYEQYF
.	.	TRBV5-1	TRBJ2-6	TGCGCCAGCAGCTTGGGTGGGTCGGGGACTGGGGCCAACGTCCTGACTTTC	CASSLGGSGTGANVLTF
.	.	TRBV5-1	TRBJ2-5	TGCGCCAGCAGCTTGGCAATGGGACCAGCAGAGACCCAGTACTTC	CASSLAMGPAETQYF
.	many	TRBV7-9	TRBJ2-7	TGTGCCAGCAGCTTAGTGTCGTCGGGCAGCTCCTACGAGCAGTACTTC	CASSLVSSGSSYEQYF
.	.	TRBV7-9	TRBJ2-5	TGTGCCAGCAGCTCCGGTAGCGAGACCCAGTACTTC	CASSSGSETQYF
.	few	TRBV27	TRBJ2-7	TGTGCCAGCAGTTTGAGCGGCGGGATTTACTACGAGCAGTACTTC	CASSLSGGIYYEQYF
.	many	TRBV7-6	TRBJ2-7	TGTGCCAGCAGCCCCCATGAGGGGCGGGTCTACGAGCAGTACTTC	CASSPHEGRVYEQYF
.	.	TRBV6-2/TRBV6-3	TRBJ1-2	TGTGCCAGCAGTTACTCGGGGTCGGGGCTACTATCCTATGGCTACACCTTC	CASSYSGSGLLSYGYTF
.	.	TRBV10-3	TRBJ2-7	TGTGCCATCAGTGAAGGGATAGGGGGGTACGAGCAGTACTTC	CAISEGIGGYEQYF
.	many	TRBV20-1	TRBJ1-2	TGCAGTGCCAGGGATTCAGCTAACTATGGCTACACCTTC	CSARDSANYGYTF
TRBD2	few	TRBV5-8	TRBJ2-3	TGTGCCAGCAGCTTCGAAAGCGGGAGTAAAGATACGCAGTATTTT	CASSFESGSKDTQYF
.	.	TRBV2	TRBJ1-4	TGTGCCAGCAGAACAGAGAGGAATTGGTGGCTCACTAATGAAAAACTGTTTTTT	CASRTERNWWLTNEKLFF
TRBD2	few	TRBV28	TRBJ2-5	TGTGCCAGCAGTATAACTTCTAGCGGGAGTAGGGAGACCCAGTACTTC	CASSITSSGSRETQYF
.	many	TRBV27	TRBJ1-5	TGTGCCAGCAGTCCCGTCTTGTATCAGCCCCAGCATTTT	CASSPVLYQPQHF
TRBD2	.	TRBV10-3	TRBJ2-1	TGTGCCACTAGCGGGGGGGAAGGTATCAATGAGCAGTTCTTC	CATSGGEGINEQFF
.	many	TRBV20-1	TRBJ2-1	TGCAGTGGGTGGAGAGAGCCCGACAATGAGCAGTTCTTC	CSGWREPDNEQFF
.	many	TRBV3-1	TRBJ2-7	TGTGCCAGCAGCCCAACGGCTCTCGAGCAGTACTTC	CASSPTALEQYF
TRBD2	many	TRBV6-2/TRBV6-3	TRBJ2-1	TGTGCCAGCAACTTACTAGCGGGAGGCCACAATGAGCAGTTCTTC	CASNLLAGGHNEQFF
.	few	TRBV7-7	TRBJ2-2	TGTGCTAGCAGTACCTTAGTGGGACTGGTCCCCGGGGAGCTGTTTTTT	CASSTLVGLVPGELFF
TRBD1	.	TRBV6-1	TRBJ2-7	TGTGCCAGCAGACACAGGGGCCACGAGCAGTACTTC	CASRHRGHEQYF